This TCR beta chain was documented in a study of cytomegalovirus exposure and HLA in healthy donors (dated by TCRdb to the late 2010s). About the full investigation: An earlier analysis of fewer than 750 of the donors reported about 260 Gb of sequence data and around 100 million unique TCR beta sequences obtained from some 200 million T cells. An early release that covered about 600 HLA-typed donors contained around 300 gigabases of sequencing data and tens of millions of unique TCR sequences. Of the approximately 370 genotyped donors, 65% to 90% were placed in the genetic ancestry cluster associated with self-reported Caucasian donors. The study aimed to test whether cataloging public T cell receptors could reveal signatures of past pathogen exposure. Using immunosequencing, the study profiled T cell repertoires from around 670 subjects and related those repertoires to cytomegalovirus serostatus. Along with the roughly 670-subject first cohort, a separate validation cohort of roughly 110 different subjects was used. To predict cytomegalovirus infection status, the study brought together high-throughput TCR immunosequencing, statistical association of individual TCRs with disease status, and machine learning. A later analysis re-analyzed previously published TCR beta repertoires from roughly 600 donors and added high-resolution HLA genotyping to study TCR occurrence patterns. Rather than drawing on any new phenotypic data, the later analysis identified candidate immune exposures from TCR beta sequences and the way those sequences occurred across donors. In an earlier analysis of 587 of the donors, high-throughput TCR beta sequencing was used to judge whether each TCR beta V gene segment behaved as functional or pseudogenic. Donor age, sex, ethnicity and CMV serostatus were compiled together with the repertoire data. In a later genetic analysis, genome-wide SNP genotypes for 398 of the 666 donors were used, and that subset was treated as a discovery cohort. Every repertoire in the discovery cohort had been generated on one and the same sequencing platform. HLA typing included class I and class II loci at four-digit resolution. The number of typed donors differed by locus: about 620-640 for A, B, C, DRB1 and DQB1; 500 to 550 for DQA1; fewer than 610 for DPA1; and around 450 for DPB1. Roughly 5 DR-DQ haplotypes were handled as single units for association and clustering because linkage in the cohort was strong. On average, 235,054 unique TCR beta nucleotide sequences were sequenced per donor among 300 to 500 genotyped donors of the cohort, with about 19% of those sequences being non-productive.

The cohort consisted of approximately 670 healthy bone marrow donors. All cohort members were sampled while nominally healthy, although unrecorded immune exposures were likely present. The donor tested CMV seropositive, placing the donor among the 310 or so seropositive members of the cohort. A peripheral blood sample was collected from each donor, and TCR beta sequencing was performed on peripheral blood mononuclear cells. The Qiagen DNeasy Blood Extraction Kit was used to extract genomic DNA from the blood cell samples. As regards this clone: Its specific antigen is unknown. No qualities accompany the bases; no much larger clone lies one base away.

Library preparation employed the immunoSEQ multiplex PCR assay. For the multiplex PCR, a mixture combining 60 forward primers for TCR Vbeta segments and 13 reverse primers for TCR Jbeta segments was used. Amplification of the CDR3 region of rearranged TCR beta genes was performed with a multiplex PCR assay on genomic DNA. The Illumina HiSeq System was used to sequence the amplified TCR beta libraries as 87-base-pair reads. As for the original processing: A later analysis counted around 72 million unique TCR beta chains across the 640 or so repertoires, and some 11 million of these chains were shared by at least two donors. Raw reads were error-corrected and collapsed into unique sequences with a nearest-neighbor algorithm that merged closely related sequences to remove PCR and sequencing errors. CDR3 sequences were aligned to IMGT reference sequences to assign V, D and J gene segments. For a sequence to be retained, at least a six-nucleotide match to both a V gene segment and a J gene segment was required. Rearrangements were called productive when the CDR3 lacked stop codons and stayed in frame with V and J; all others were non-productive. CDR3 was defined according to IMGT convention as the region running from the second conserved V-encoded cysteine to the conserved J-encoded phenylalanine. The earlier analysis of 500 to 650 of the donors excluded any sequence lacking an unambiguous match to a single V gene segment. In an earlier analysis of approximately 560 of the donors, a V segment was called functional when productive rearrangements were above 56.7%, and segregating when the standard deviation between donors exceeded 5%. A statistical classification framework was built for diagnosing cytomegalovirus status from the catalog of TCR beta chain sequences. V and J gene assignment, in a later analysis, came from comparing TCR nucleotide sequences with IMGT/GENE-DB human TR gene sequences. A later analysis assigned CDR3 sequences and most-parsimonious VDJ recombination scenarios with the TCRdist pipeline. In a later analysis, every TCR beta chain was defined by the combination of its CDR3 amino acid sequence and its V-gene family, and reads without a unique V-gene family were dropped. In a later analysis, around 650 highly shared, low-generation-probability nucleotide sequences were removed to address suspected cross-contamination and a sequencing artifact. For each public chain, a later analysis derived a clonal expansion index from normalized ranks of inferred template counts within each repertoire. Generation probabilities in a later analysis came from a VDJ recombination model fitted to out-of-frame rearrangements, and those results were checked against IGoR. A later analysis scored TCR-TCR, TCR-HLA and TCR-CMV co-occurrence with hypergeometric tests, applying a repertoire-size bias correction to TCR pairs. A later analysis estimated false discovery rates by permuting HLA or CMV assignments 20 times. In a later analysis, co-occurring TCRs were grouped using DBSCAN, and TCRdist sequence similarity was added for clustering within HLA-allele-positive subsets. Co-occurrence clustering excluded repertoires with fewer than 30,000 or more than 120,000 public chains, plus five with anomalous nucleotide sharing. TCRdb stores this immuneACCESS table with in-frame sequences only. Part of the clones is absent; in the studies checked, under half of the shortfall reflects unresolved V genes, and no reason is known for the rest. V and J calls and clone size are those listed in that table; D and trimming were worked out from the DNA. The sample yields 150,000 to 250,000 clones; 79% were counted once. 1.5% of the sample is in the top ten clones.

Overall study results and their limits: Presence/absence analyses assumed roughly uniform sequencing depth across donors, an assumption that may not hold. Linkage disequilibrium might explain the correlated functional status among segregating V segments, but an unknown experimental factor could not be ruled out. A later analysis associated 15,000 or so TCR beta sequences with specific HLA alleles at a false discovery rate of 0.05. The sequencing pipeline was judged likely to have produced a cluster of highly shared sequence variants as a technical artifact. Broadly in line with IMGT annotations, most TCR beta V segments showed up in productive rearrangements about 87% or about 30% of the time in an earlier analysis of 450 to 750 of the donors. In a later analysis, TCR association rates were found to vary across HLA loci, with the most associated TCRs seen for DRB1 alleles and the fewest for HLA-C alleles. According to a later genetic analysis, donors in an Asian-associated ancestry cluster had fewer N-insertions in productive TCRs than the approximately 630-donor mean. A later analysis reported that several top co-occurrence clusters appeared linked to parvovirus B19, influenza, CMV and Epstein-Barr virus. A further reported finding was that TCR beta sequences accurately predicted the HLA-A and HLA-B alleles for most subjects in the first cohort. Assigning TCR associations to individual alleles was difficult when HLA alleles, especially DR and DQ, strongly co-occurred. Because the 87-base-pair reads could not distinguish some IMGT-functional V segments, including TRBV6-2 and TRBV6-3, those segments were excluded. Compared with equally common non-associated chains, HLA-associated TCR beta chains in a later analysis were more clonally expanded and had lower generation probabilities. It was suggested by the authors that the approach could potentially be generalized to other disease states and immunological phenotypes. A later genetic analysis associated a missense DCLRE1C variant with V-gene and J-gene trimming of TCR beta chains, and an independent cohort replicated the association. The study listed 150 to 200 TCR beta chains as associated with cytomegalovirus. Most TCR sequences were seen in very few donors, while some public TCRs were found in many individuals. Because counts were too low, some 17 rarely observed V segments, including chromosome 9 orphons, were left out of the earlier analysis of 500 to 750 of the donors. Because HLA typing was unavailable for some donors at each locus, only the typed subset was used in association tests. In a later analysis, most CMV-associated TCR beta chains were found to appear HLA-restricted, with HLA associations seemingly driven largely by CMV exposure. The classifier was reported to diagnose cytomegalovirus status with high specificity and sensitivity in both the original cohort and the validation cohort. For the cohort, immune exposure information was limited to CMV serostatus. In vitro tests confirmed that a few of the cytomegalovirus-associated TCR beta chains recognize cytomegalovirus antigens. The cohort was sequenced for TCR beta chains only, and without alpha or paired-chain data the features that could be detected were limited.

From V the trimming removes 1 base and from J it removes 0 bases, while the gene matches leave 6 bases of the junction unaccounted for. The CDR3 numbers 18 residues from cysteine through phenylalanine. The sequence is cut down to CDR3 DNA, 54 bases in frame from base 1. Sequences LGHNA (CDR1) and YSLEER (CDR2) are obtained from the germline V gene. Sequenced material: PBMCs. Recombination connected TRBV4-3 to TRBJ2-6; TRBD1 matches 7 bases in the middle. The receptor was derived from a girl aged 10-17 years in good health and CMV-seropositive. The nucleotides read TGCGCCAGCAGCCAAGCGGGGACAGAACTCTCTGGGGCCAACGTCCTGACTTTC. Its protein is CASSQAGTELSGANVLTF.